This T cell receptor beta chain was documented in a study of cytomegalovirus exposure and HLA in healthy donors. Study in general: The Caucasian-associated ancestry cluster contained 81% of the approximately 400 genotyped donors.

V was shortened by 5 bases and J by 7 bases, with 20 bases between the two germline ends. Germline loops: CDR1 MDHEN, CDR2 SYDVKM. There are 16 residues in the CDR3. As for this clone: Its antigen is not known.

Findings of the study overall: With DRB1 most and HLA-C fewest, TCR association rates differed between HLA loci in a later analysis. Later analysis suggested most CMV-associated TCR beta chains were HLA-restricted.

The study ran its PCR with 60 Vbeta and 13 Jbeta primers. Profiling relied on immunoSEQ multiplex PCR, and the TCRdb table lists in-frame clones only, not all of them. The table has 70,000 to 85,000 clones, roughly 64% seen once. Sequencing was performed on PBMCs. This clonotype originated in a man in his thirties or forties in good health and CMV-seropositive. This rearrangement joins TRBV28 to TRBJ2-2, with D possibly being TRBD1 (6 bases). CDR3 DNA sequence: TGTGCCAGCAGTCCCCCAGGGGTCACCCTCCACGGGGAGCTGTTTTTT. Protein sequence: CASSPPGVTLHGELFF.